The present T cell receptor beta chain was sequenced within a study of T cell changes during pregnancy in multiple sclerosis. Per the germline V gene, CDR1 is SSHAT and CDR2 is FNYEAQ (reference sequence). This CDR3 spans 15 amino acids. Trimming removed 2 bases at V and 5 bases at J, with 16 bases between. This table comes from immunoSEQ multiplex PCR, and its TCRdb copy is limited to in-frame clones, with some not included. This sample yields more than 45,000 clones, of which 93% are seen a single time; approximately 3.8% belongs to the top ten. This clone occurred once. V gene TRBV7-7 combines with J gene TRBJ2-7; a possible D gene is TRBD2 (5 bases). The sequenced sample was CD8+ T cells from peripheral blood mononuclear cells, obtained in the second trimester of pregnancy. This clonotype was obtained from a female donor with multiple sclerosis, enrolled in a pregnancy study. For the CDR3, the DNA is TGTGCCAGCAGCTTACATCGGGGTCCTCCGAACGAGCAGTACTTC. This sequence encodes CASSLHRGPPNEQYF.